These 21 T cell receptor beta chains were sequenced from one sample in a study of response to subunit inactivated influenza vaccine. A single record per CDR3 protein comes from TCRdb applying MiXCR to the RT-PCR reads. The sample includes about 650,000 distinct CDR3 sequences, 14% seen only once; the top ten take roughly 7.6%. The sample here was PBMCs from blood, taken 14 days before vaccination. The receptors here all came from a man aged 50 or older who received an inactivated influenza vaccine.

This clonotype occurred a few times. This CDR3 is CASSFLEGRPLNQPQHF. The CDR3 nucleotides are TGTGCCAGCAGCTTCTTGGAGGGGAGGCCACTAAATCAGCCCCAGCATTTT. V gene TRBV6-1 combines with J gene TRBJ1-5; D may be TRBD1 (5 bases). Trimming pared 6 bases from V and 4 bases from J, leaving 22 bases between. The CDR3 contains 17 residues. Germline CDR1 is MNHNS and CDR2 is SASEGT.

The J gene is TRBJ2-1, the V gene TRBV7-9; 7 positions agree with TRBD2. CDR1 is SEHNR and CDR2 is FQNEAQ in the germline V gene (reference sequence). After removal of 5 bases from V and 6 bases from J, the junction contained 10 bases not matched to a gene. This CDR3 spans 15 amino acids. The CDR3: CASSPPGTIVNEQFF. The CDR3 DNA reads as TGTGCCAGCAGCCCACCCGGGACTATCGTCAATGAGCAGTTCTTC.

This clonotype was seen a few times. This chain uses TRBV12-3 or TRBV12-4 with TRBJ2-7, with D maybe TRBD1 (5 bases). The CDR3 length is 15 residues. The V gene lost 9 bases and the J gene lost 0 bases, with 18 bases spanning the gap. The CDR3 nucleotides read TGTGCCAGTAAGAGTAGGGGCGGTAGCTCCTACGAGCAGTACTTC. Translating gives CASKSRGGSSYEQYF.

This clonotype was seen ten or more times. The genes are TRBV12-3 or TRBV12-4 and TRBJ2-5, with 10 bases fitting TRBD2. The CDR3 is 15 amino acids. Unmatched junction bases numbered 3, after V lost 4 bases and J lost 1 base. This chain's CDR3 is CASSSSGGAQETQYF. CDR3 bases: TGTGCCAGCAGTTCTAGCGGGGGAGCCCAAGAGACCCAGTACTTC.

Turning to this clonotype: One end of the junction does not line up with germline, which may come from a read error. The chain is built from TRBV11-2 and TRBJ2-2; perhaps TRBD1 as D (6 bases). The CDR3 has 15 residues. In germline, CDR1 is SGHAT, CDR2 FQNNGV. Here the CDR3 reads CASSQDRFPTGERFF. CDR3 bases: TGTGCCAGCAGCCAAGACAGGTTTCCCACCGGGGAGCGGTTTTTT.

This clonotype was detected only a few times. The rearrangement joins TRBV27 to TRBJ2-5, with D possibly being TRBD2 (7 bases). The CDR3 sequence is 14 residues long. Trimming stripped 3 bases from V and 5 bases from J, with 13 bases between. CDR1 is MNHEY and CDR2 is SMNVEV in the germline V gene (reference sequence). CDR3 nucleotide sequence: TGTGCCAGCAGTTTTTGGGGGGGGCGCGAGACCCAGTACTTC. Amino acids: CASSFWGGRETQYF.

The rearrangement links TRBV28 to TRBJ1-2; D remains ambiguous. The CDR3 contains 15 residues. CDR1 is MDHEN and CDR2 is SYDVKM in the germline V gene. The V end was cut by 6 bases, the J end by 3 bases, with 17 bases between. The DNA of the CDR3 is TGTGCCAGCAGCGAATCAGCCGGGATCTACTATGGCTACACCTTC. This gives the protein CASSESAGIYYGYTF.

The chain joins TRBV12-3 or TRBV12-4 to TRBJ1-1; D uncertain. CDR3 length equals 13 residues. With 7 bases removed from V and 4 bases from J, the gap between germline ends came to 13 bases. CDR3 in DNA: TGTGCCAGCACCACAAGGGTGGGCACTGAAGCTTTCTTT. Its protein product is CASTTRVGTEAFF.

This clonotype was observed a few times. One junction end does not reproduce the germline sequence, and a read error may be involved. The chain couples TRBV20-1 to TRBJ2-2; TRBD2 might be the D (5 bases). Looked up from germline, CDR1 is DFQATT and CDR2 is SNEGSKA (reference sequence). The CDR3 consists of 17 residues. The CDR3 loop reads CSARYPRGQPKTGELFF. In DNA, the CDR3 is TGCAGTGCTAGGTACCCCCGGGGTCAGCCGAAGACCGGGGAGCTGTTTTTT.

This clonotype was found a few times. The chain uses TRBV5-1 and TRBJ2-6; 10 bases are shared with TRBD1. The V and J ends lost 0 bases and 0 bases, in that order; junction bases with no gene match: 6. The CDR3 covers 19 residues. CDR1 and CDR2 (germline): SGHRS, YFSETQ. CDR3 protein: CASSLGWDRGPSGANVLTF. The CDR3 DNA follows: TGCGCCAGCAGCTTGGGCTGGGACAGGGGACCCTCTGGGGCCAACGTCCTGACTTTC.

The CDR3 DNA reads as TGTGCCAGCAGGGGATCCCAAGGGACAGGGAGGTTCTACGAGCAGTACTTC. This sequence encodes CASRGSQGTGRFYEQYF. The rearrangement joins TRBV28 to TRBJ2-7, with 9 nucleotides matching TRBD1. The CDR3 runs 17 residues. J gave up 3 bases and V 6 bases, and 15 bases lay outside the gene matches. Germline CDR1 and CDR2: MDHEN and SYDVKM.

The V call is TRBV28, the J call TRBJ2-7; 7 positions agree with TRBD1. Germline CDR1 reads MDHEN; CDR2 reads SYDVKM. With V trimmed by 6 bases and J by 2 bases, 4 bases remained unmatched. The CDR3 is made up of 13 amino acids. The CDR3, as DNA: TGTGCCAGCAGCAACACAGGGGCCTACGAGCAGTACTTC. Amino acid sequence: CASSNTGAYEQYF.

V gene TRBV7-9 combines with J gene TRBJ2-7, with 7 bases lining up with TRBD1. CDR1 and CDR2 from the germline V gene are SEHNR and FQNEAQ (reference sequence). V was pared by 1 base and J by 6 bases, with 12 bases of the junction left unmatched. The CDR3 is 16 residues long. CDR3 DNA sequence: TGTGCCAGCAGCTTAGGTTGGACAGGAGCTGATGGCGAGCAGTACTTC. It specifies CASSLGWTGADGEQYF.

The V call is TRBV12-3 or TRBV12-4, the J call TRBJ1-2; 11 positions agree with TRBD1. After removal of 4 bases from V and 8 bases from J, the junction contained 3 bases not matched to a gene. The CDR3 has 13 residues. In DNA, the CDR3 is TGTGCCAGCAGTTGGACAGGGGGCGCAGGCTACACCTTC. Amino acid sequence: CASSWTGGAGYTF.

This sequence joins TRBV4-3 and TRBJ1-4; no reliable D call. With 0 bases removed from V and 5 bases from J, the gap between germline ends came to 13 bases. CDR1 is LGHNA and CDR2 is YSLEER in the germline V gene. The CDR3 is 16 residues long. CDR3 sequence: CASSQDRASGNEKLFF. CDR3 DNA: TGCGCCAGCAGCCAAGATCGGGCATCCGGGAATGAAAAACTGTTTTTT.

CDR3 amino acids: CASSLVGSSGRSHEQYF. CDR3 coding DNA: TGTGCCAGCAGCTTAGTTGGGAGTAGCGGGAGATCCCACGAGCAGTACTTC. The chain links TRBV7-9 to TRBJ2-7; 9 positions agree with TRBD2. Germline loops: CDR1 SEHNR, CDR2 FQNEAQ (reference sequence). V was pared by 1 base and J by 5 bases, with 12 bases of the junction left unmatched. This CDR3 has 17 residues.

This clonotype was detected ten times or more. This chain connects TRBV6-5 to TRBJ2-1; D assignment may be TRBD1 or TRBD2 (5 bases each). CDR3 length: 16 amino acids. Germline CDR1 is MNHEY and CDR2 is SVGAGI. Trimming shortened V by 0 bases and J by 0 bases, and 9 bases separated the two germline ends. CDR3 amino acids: CASSYSGPSSYNEQFF. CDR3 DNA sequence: TGTGCCAGCAGTTACTCGGGACCCAGCTCCTACAATGAGCAGTTCTTC.

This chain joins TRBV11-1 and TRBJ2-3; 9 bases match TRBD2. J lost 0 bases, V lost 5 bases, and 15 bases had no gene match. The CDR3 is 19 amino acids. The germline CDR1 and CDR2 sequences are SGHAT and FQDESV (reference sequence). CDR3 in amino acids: CASSQGSLAGTYSTDTQYF. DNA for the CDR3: TGTGCCAGCAGCCAAGGGTCCCTAGCGGGAACCTATAGCACAGATACGCAGTATTTT.

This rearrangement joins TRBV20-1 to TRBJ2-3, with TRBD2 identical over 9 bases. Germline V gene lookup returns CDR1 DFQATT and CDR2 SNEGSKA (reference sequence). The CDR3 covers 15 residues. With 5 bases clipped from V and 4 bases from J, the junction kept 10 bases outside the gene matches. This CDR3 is CSAPLSSGGSDTQYF. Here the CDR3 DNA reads TGCAGTGCTCCTCTGAGTAGCGGGGGCTCAGATACGCAGTATTTT.

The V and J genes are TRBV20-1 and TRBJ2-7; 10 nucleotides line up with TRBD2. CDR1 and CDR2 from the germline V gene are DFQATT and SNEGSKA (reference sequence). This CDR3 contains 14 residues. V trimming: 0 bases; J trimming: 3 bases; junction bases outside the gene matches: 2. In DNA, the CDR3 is TGCAGTGCTAGAGATCCTAGCGGGGGCTACGAGCAGTACTTC. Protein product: CSARDPSGGYEQYF.

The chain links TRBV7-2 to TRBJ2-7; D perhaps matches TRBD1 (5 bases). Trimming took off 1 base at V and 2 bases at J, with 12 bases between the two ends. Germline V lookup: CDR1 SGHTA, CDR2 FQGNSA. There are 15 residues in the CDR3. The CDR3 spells CASSLVRVVTYEQYF. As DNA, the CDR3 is TGTGCCAGCAGCTTAGTCAGGGTAGTCACCTACGAGCAGTACTTC.